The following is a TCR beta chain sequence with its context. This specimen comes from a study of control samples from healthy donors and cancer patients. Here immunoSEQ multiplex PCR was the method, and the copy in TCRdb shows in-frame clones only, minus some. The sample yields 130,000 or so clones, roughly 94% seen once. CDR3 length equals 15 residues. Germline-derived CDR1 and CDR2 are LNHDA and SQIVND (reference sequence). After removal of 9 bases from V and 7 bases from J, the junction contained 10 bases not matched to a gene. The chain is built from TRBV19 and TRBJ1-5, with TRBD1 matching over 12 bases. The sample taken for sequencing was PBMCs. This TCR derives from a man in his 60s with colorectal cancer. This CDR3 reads CASVPRDRGQQPQHF. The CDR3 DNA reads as TGTGCCAGCGTCCCTCGGGACAGGGGGCAACAGCCCCAGCATTTT.